This T cell receptor (beta chain) was identified in a study of molecular identifiers for immune sequencing clone quantification. As concerns this clonotype: With a much larger clone just one base away, this may be a read error.

Sorted naive CD8 T cells, roughly 20,000 to 1,100,000, were sequenced from 10%, 30% or 50% RNA. Sorting defined naive CD8 T cells as CD8+CD4-CCR7+CD45RA+. The CDR3 extends over 15 amino acids. Germline V gene data show CDR1 as LGHNA and CDR2 as YSLEER. TCRdb re-analysed the PCR reads in MiXCR, keeping a single row per CDR3 protein. The sample has 490,000 or so distinct CDR3 sequences; about 20% are singletons. Sequenced sample: naive CD8+ T cells from blood, with Jurkat cell RNA spiked in. The subset here: FACS-sorted CD8+CD4-CCR7+CD45RA+ naive T cells. This rearrangement joins TRBV4-3 to TRBJ2-7; 11 bases match TRBD2. The clonotype was recovered from a human donor in good health. Some libraries in this study had Jurkat cell RNA spiked in. CDR3 protein: CASSQGTSGIYEQCF. Here the CDR3 DNA reads TGCGCCAGCAGCCAGGGGACTAGCGGAATCTACGAGCAGTGCTTC.